This T cell receptor (beta chain) was captured in a study of shared clonotypes between healthy human individuals. The naive CD8 population came from CD45RO-negative cells selected for CCR7, without terminally differentiated effector memory CD45RA+ cells. Genomic DNA of each subset was evenly split across several immunoSEQ plates. TCRdb keeps only in-frame clones here, not all; method: immunoSEQ multiplex PCR. The table has 2 million to 2.5 million clones, just under 95% seen once; the top ten hold around 1.1%. The length of the CDR3 is 17 residues. Trimming at V came to 0 bases and at J to 3 bases, leaving 8 bases not matched to a gene. CDR1 is SGHVS, CDR2 FNYEAQ, per germline.

The source is a man between 18 and 29 years old in good health. The sequenced material came from naive CD8+ T cells sorted from blood. The rearrangement uses TRBV7-6 and TRBJ2-5, with 9 bases fitting TRBD2. The CDR3 bases are TGTGCCAGCAGCTTAGCTTCTGGACTAGCGAGTGAAGAGACCCAGTACTTC. Translating it yields CASSLASGLASEETQYF.